One and the same sample provided the 12 T cell receptor beta chains below, sequenced in a study of cytotoxic CD8 clonotypes in ibrutinib-treated CLL. Profiling relied on immunoSEQ multiplex PCR, and the TCRdb table lists in-frame clones only, not all of them. Here the sample spans fewer than 400,000 clones, around 66% being singletons. Sequencing was performed on PBMCs, taken after 36 months of ibrutinib treatment. The origin of the receptors is a human donor with chronic lymphocytic leukemia.

This clone has only one observation. The CDR3 protein is CASSSASIAGELFF. In nucleotides, the CDR3 is TGTGCCAGCAGCTCCGCAAGTATCGCCGGGGAGCTGTTTTTT. This rearrangement joins TRBV7-3 to TRBJ2-2; D gene uncertain. CDR3 length equals 14 residues. Per the germline V gene, CDR1 is SGHTA and CDR2 is FQGTGA. Between the trimmed V and J ends, which lost 4 bases and 6 bases, there was a span of 12 bases.

This rearrangement joins TRBV15 to TRBJ2-2; 7 bases match TRBD1. The CDR3 consists of 15 residues. The germline CDR1 and CDR2 sequences are LNHNV and YYDKDF (reference sequence). The ends lost 2 bases at V and 1 base at J; junction bases unmatched: 1. CDR3 in DNA: TGTGCCACCAGCAGAAGGACAGGGAACACCGGGGAGCTGTTTTTT. Its translation: CATSRRTGNTGELFF.

The CDR3 region is CSVRTDYGYTF. As DNA, the CDR3 is TGCAGCGTACGGACGGACTATGGCTACACCTTC. The chain links TRBV29-1 to TRBJ1-2; D remains ambiguous. The germline V gene encodes CDR1 SQVTM and CDR2 ANQGSEA. V shed 6 bases and J shed 3 bases, with 8 bases lying between them. This CDR3 has 11 residues.

The J gene is TRBJ1-2, the V gene TRBV6-5; D is ambiguous. The CDR3 length is 13 residues. From germline, CDR1 is MNHEY and CDR2 SVGAGI. The ends were cut back, 6 bases at V and 4 bases at J, with 12 bases in the middle. In nucleotides, the CDR3 is TGTGCCAGCAGACGTCAGGAGCCCTATGGCTACACCTTC. Translating it yields CASRRQEPYGYTF.

This chain joins TRBV5-1 and TRBJ1-1, with 7 nucleotides matching TRBD1. Trimming cost V 3 bases and J 5 bases; bases outside gene matches: 10. Germline lookup yields CDR1 SGHRS and CDR2 YFSETQ. This CDR3 is 15 amino acids long. DNA for the CDR3: TGCGCCAGCAGCTGGGGGGACAGCCTTGTGACTGAAGCTTTCTTT. It encodes CASSWGDSLVTEAFF.

V and J are TRBV13 and TRBJ2-1; 10 bases fit TRBD2. Per the germline V gene, CDR1 is PRHDT and CDR2 is FYEKMQ (reference sequence). This CDR3 has 18 amino acids. J was trimmed by 7 bases and V by 5 bases; bases with no gene match: 17. CDR3: CASSASSSGRVYLNEQFF. The CDR3 DNA is TGTGCCAGCAGCGCGTCCTCTAGCGGGAGAGTTTATCTGAATGAGCAGTTCTTC. Variable domain in full (rest from reference TRBV13 and TRBJ2-1): AAGVIQSPRHLIKEKRETATLKCYPIPRHDTVYWYQQGPGQDPQFLISFYEKMQSDKGSIPDRFSAQQFSDYHSELNMSSLELGDSALYFCASSASSSGRVYLNEQFFGPGTRLTVL.

CDR3 amino acids: CASSLWGLDTEAFF. CDR3 in DNA: TGTGCCAGCAGTTTATGGGGGCTGGACACTGAAGCTTTCTTT. V usage is TRBV28 and J usage is TRBJ1-1, with a weak D call TRBD1 (5 bases). This CDR3 contains 14 residues. V lost 0 bases to trimming and J lost 3 bases, with 8 bases between them. Germline loops: CDR1 MDHEN, CDR2 SYDVKM.

J is TRBJ2-2 and V is TRBV6-5; TRBD1 might be the D (6 bases). This CDR3 spans 15 amino acids. The V end lost 2 bases, the J end lost 3 bases, and 10 bases lay between the germline ends. Germline-derived CDR1 and CDR2 are MNHEY and SVGAGI. The DNA of the CDR3 is TGTGCCAGCAGTTACGACAGGTTGGACACCGGGGAGCTGTTTTTT. Protein: CASSYDRLDTGELFF.

This clone has more than one count but fewer than ten. The rearrangement links TRBV27 to TRBJ2-1, with 9 nucleotides matching TRBD1. Per the germline V gene, CDR1 is MNHEY and CDR2 is SMNVEV (reference sequence). The CDR3 is made up of 14 amino acids. V dropped 3 bases and J dropped 10; count of bases not matched to a gene: 7. The CDR3 sequence: CASSFGTGRGEQFF. In DNA form, the CDR3 reads TGTGCCAGCAGTTTTGGGACAGGGCGGGGGGAGCAGTTCTTC.

The chain has TRBV7-3 and TRBJ2-7; no reliable D call. V was pared by 2 bases and J by 3 bases, with 5 bases between. The V gene's germline CDR1 is SGHTA and CDR2 FQGTGA. The length of the CDR3 is 12 residues. The CDR3 region is CASSLSDYEQYF. The CDR3 DNA reads as TGTGCCAGCAGCTTATCGGACTACGAGCAGTACTTC.

The CDR3 bases are TGTGCCAGCAGTTCTCCAAGGGGCACGGCAACTAATGAAAAACTGTTTTTT. The encoded protein is CASSSPRGTATNEKLFF. The chain has TRBV28 and TRBJ1-4; D is perhaps TRBD1 (5 bases). The CDR3 consists of 17 residues. V was trimmed by 4 bases and J by 0 bases, leaving 15 bases between them. Germline V gives CDR1 MDHEN, CDR2 SYDVKM.

The genes are TRBV6-7 and TRBJ1-5; 7 bases are shared with TRBD1. TRBV6-7 is classed as an ORF, of uncertain function. The V segment lost 5 bases and the J segment 3 bases; nucleotides outside the gene matches: 7. The CDR3 totals 15 residues. CDR3 sequence (DNA): TGTGCCAGCAGTCAAGGACAGGCGTTCAATCAGCCCCAGCATTTT. Protein product: CASSQGQAFNQPQHF.